The 15 T cell receptor beta chains reported below all come from one sample, sequenced in a study of cytomegalovirus exposure and HLA in healthy donors. Primers included in the PCR were 60 Vbeta and 13 Jbeta primers. Only in-frame clones appear in the TCRdb table, and some are missing; sequencing was by immunoSEQ multiplex PCR. The sample includes some 150,000 clones, 77% seen only once; the top ten take approximately 1.8%. The sequencing input was PBMCs. The receptors were gathered from a woman aged 25 to 45 in good health and CMV-seronegative.

The V gene is TRBV30, the J gene TRBJ1-1; 7 bases agree with TRBD1. V lost 0 bases and J lost 7; bases outside the gene matches: 2. Germline assignment: CDR1 GTSNPN and CDR2 SVGIG (reference sequence). This CDR3 spans 12 amino acids. This CDR3 is CAWSVPGGEAFF. The CDR3 DNA reads as TGTGCCTGGAGTGTTCCAGGGGGTGAAGCTTTCTTT.

The chain couples TRBV6-1 to TRBJ2-7, with D possibly matching TRBD2 (5 bases). Per the germline V gene, CDR1 is MNHNS and CDR2 is SASEGT. Deletions cut 5 bases from V and 2 bases from J, with 16 bases between. The CDR3 length is 15 residues. The chain's CDR3 is CASSSLLAGPYEQYF. The CDR3 region has the DNA TGTGCCAGCAGTTCCCTGTTGGCGGGCCCCTACGAGCAGTACTTC.

This sequence joins TRBV5-1 and TRBJ2-3, with a possible D match to TRBD1 (6 bases). The V gene's germline CDR1 is SGHRS and CDR2 YFSETQ. The ends were cut back, 0 bases at V and 1 base at J, with 6 bases in the middle. The CDR3 runs to 14 residues. The DNA for the CDR3 is TGCGCCAGCAGCTTGGAGGGGGGCACAGATACGCAGTATTTT. It codes for CASSLEGGTDTQYF.

Notes on this clone: The junction does not match germline at one end; this may be a read error. The chain is built from TRBV30 and TRBJ1-2; unclear D gene. The CDR3 runs to 12 residues. Germline CDR1 GTSNPN, CDR2 SVGIG (reference sequence). The chain's CDR3 is CAWDGLSYGYPF. The DNA for the CDR3 is TGTGCCTGGGACGGACTGAGCTATGGCTACCCCTTC.

The chain is built from TRBV7-9 and TRBJ2-7; no definite D call. V was shortened by 1 base and J by 0 bases, with 7 bases between the two germline ends. Looked up from germline, CDR1 is SEHNR and CDR2 is FQNEAQ (reference sequence). The CDR3 is made up of 14 amino acids. DNA for the CDR3: TGTGCCAGCAGCTTAGGTGTCGGCTCCTACGAGCAGTACTTC. Its translation is CASSLGVGSYEQYF.

The gene calls are TRBV4-3 and TRBJ2-7; D perhaps matches TRBD1 (5 bases). CDR3 length equals 15 residues. The germline V and J ends were trimmed by 1 base and 1 base, with 11 bases remaining between them. CDR1 and CDR2 from the germline V gene are LGHNA and YSLEER. The CDR3 loop reads CASSQGLGVSYEQYF. The CDR3 bases are TGCGCCAGCAGCCAAGGTCTAGGGGTTTCCTACGAGCAGTACTTC.

This clone was counted only a few times. The rearrangement uses TRBV29-1 and TRBJ1-5, with D hard to call. Germline V gene sequence: CDR1 SQVTM, CDR2 ANQGSEA. V was pared by 4 bases and J by 0 bases, with 7 bases between. The CDR3 extends over 13 amino acids. For the CDR3, the DNA is TGCAGCGTTGTCGCGGATAGCAATCAGCCCCAGCATTTT. Protein product: CSVVADSNQPQHF.

This clone showed up just once. This sequence joins TRBV4-3 and TRBJ2-1; 9 positions agree with TRBD2. This CDR3 contains 15 residues. Trimming at V came to 3 bases and at J to 13 bases, leaving 13 bases not matched to a gene. Per germline, CDR1 LGHNA and CDR2 YSLEER. The CDR3, as DNA: TGCGCCAGCAGCCAGGCAGGGACTAGCAAAAGAGAACAGTTCTTC. This sequence encodes CASSQAGTSKREQFF.

The chain links TRBV14 to TRBJ2-7; the match to TRBD1 covers 11 bases. There are 12 residues in the CDR3. With V trimmed by 8 bases and J by 4 bases, 1 base remained unmatched. Germline CDR1 is SGHDN and CDR2 is FVKESK. The CDR3, as DNA: TGTGCCAGCGGACAGGGGGCTTACGAGCAGTACTTC. This sequence encodes CASGQGAYEQYF.

The chain is built from TRBV18 and TRBJ2-1; TRBD2 agrees at 7 bases. Germline V lookup: CDR1 KGHSH, CDR2 LQKENI. V lost 0 bases, J lost 2 bases, and 7 bases stayed unmatched. This CDR3 spans 17 amino acids. The CDR3 reads CASSPPGGSVTYNEQFF. The CDR3, as DNA: TGTGCCAGCTCACCACCCGGCGGGAGCGTCACCTACAATGAGCAGTTCTTC.

This clone was seen only a few times. The V gene is TRBV5-6, the J gene TRBJ1-6, with D possibly being TRBD1 (6 bases). Germline CDR1 is SGHDT and CDR2 is YYEEEE. The CDR3 runs to 19 residues. V lost 3 bases, J lost 1 base, and 20 bases lay in between. The CDR3, as DNA: TGTGCCAGCAGCTCGAAAAGCCAACATGACAGGTCCTATAATTCACCCCTCCACTTT. Its translation is CASSSKSQHDRSYNSPLHF. The full variable domain, rest sourced from reference TRBV5-6 and TRBJ1-6, is DAGVTQSPTHLIKTRGQQVTLRCSPKSGHDTVSWYQQALGQGPQFIFQYYEEEERQRGNFPDRFSGHQFPNYSSELNVNALLLGDSALYLCASSSKSQHDRSYNSPLHFGNGTRLTVT.

The rearrangement links TRBV5-1 to TRBJ1-4, with 8 bases aligning to TRBD1. Germline CDR1 and CDR2: SGHRS and YFSETQ. The CDR3 covers 15 residues. V trimming: 2 bases; J trimming: 8 bases; junction bases outside the gene matches: 8. CDR3 nucleotide sequence: TGCGCCAGCAGCTTTGACCACACAGGGGGGGAAAAACTGTTTTTT. As protein: CASSFDHTGGEKLFF.

The CDR3 is CASSLVSDTEAFF. In nucleotides, the CDR3 is TGTGCCAGCAGCTTAGTTTCGGACACTGAAGCTTTCTTT. V usage is TRBV7-6 and J usage is TRBJ1-1; D unclear. V lost 1 base and J 3 bases, leaving 6 bases between the germline ends. The CDR3 covers 13 residues. Germline lookup yields CDR1 SGHVS and CDR2 FNYEAQ.

Remarks on this clone: Other DNA variants within this sample encode the same CDR3. The J gene is TRBJ2-7, the V gene TRBV27, with TRBD1 matching 9 bases. The CDR3 loop spans 14 amino acids. V trimming: 3 bases; J trimming: 2 bases; junction bases outside the gene matches: 2. Germline V gene data show CDR1 as MNHEY and CDR2 as SMNVEV (reference sequence). In nucleotides, the CDR3 is TGTGCCAGCAGTTTTACAGGGGGCCCCTACGAGCAGTACTTC. It is translated as CASSFTGGPYEQYF.

This chain uses TRBV4-2 with TRBJ1-2; 7 bases line up with TRBD1. The germline CDR1 and CDR2 sequences are LGHNA and YNFKEQ. CDR3 size: 16 residues. Trimming cost V 2 bases and J 8 bases; bases outside gene matches: 14. Here the CDR3 DNA reads TGTGCCAGCAGCCAAAGAGGGGGGAACAGGGGCCGAGGCTACACCTTC. Protein: CASSQRGGNRGRGYTF.